This T cell receptor (beta chain) was documented in a study of CD8 T cells in Susac syndrome. Deletions cut 5 bases from V and 9 bases from J, with 17 bases between. CDR1 and CDR2 (germline): DFQATT, SNEGSKA (reference sequence). This CDR3 has 12 amino acids. The controls were healthy donors who were matched for age and sex. It was negative isolation that provided the CD8+ and CD4+ T cells, whereas TEMRA cells were enriched by FACS. RNA was extracted with the RNeasy kit, and a quantity of roughly 0.5 to 1 ug was reverse transcribed using random hexamers. TCRdb itself ran the immunoSEQ multiplex PCR reads through MiXCR, one entry per CDR3 protein. The sample records roughly 190,000 distinct CDR3 sequences, over 85% being singletons.

The specimen was CD4+ T cells from PBMCs. The receptor comes from a human donor in good health. This sequence joins TRBV20-1 and TRBJ2-7; TRBD1 is a possible D gene (6 bases). CDR3 in amino acids: CSADLTGRGQYF. In nucleotides, the CDR3 is TGCAGTGCTGACCTGACAGGACGCGGGCAGTACTTC.